A selection of T cell receptor beta chains follows, all from one sample in a study of control samples from healthy donors and cancer patients. Profiled with immunoSEQ multiplex PCR; TCRdb holds only in-frame clones, not every one. The profile shows about 80,000 clones, nearly 90% of them singletons. The source material was blood. These receptors came from a woman in her 50s in good health. The CDR3 runs from the conserved cysteine through the conserved F or W. D genes are given only for firm matches. Only some rows state a clone size, as once, few, many or a class for expanded clones.

TRBV29-1	TRBJ2-2	.	.	CSFRPVNTGELFF	TGCAGCTTCAGACCCGTGAACACCGGGGAGCTGTTTTTT
TRBV7-9	TRBJ2-3	once	.	CASLDTDTQYF	TGTGCCAGCTTGGATACAGATACGCAGTATTTT
TRBV6-5	TRBJ1-1	.	TRBD1	CASSYDRVGTEAFF	TGTGCCAGCAGTTATGACAGGGTAGGGACTGAAGCTTTCTTT
TRBV6-6	TRBJ1-2	.	.	CASSPLPRSGSQNYGYTF	TGTGCCAGCAGTCCACTACCTAGATCGGGGTCACAAAACTATGGCTACACCTTC
TRBV6-5	TRBJ1-5	.	.	CASSYSGQTNQPQHF	TGTGCCAGCAGTTACTCTGGACAGACCAATCAGCCCCAGCATTTT
TRBV6-5	TRBJ1-6	.	TRBD1	CASTRDRGNSPLHF	TGTGCCAGCACCCGGGACAGGGGAAATTCACCCCTCCACTTT
TRBV11-2	TRBJ2-1	.	TRBD2	CASSTRGLAGPYNEQFF	TGTGCCAGCAGCACTCGGGGACTAGCGGGGCCATACAATGAGCAGTTCTTC
TRBV2	TRBJ1-1	.	.	CASRAGTEAFF	TGTGCCAGCAGGGCGGGCACTGAAGCTTTCTTT
TRBV9	TRBJ1-2	.	.	CASSVVQGSYTF	TGTGCCAGCAGCGTCGTGCAGGGGAGCTACACCTTC
TRBV2	TRBJ1-4	once	.	CASRERSEKLFF	TGTGCCAGCCGGGAGAGGAGTGAAAAACTGTTTTTT
TRBV16	TRBJ1-3	.	.	CASSQLGQGDSGNTIYF	TGTGCCAGCAGCCAATTGGGTCAGGGAGACTCTGGAAACACCATATATTTT
TRBV2	TRBJ2-2	.	.	CASSLQGNTGELFF	TGTGCCAGCAGTCTACAGGGGAACACCGGGGAGCTGTTTTTT
TRBV5-6	TRBJ1-3	.	.	CASSLVRSTGNTIYF	TGTGCCAGCAGCTTGGTGCGGAGTACTGGAAACACCATATATTTT
TRBV18	TRBJ2-3	.	.	CASSPGRTDTQYF	TGTGCCAGCTCTCCCGGTAGGACAGATACGCAGTATTTT
TRBV5-1	TRBJ2-3	.	TRBD2	CASSLVASGGSTDTQYF	TGCGCCAGCAGCTTGGTAGCTAGCGGGGGTAGCACAGATACGCAGTATTTT
TRBV5-6	TRBJ1-2	once	.	CASSLALFRGSGYTF	TGTGCCAGCAGCTTGGCCCTATTTAGGGGTAGCGGCTACACCTTC
TRBV5-6	TRBJ2-1	.	.	CASSLDITSYNEQFF	TGTGCCAGCAGCTTGGATATAACTAGCTACAATGAGCAGTTCTTC
TRBV7-9	TRBJ1-6	.	.	CASSLGWDSPLHF	TGTGCCAGCAGCTTAGGCTGGGATTCACCCCTCCACTTT
TRBV19	TRBJ1-1	.	TRBD1	CASRDRDTEAFF	TGTGCCAGTAGAGACAGGGACACTGAAGCTTTCTTT
TRBV5-6	TRBJ2-7	few	.	CASRLLGRDEQYF	TGTGCCAGCAGGCTTCTTGGTAGGGACGAGCAGTACTTC
TRBV27	TRBJ1-6	.	.	CATLSQGRNSPLHF	TGTGCCACCTTGTCTCAGGGGAGGAATTCACCCCTCCACTTT
TRBV29-1	TRBJ1-4	.	.	CSVLRQINEKLFF	TGCAGCGTTCTGCGGCAGATTAATGAAAAACTGTTTTTT
TRBV13	TRBJ2-1	.	TRBD2	CASSPRRLAGARNEQFF	TGTGCCAGCAGCCCAAGGAGACTAGCGGGGGCGAGGAATGAGCAGTTCTTC
TRBV5-4	TRBJ1-5	.	.	CASSLSGGSNQPQHF	TGTGCCAGCAGCTTATCAGGAGGGAGCAATCAGCCCCAGCATTTT
TRBV19	TRBJ1-3	.	.	CASGTTGGGNTIYF	TGTGCCAGTGGAACTACAGGAGGCGGAAACACCATATATTTT
TRBV3-1/TRBV3-2	TRBJ2-7	few	TRBD2	CASSLFGLAGGVEQYF	TGTGCCAGCAGCCTATTCGGACTAGCGGGGGGCGTCGAGCAGTACTTC
TRBV3-1/TRBV3-2	TRBJ1-2	.	.	CASSRGTRRGYTF	TGTGCCAGCAGCCGAGGTACCAGGCGCGGCTACACCTTC
TRBV30	TRBJ2-2	.	.	CAWRSRGRLTGELFF	TGTGCCTGGCGAAGTAGGGGGAGGTTGACCGGGGAGCTGTTTTTT
TRBV6-5	TRBJ1-1	.	.	CASITSGNTEAFF	TGTGCCAGCATCACGTCAGGGAACACTGAAGCTTTCTTT
TRBV4-1	TRBJ2-2	.	TRBD1	CASSQEEFDRGIVGELFF	TGCGCCAGCAGCCAAGAAGAGTTCGACAGGGGTATTGTAGGGGAGCTGTTTTTT
TRBV6-1	TRBJ1-2	.	TRBD1	CASSDDRVRTF	TGTGCCAGCAGTGATGACAGGGTGAGGACCTTC
TRBV19	TRBJ1-5	.	TRBD1	CASETGEYSNQPQHF	TGTGCCTCGGAAACAGGGGAATATAGCAATCAGCCCCAGCATTTT
TRBV6-1	TRBJ1-2	.	TRBD1	CASSEEVQGYSWGYTF	TGTGCCAGCAGTGAAGAAGTACAGGGGTATTCTTGGGGCTACACCTTC
TRBV2	TRBJ2-2	.	.	CASSEDVGELFF	TGTGCCAGCAGTGAGGACGTCGGGGAGCTGTTTTTT
TRBV21-1	TRBJ2-2	.	.	CASSKTRGGARAGELFF	TGTGCCAGCAGCAAAACACGCGGGGGGGCCAGAGCCGGGGAGCTGTTTTTT
TRBV28	TRBJ2-7	.	.	CASRKTLGEQYF	TGTGCCAGCAGGAAGACATTGGGCGAGCAGTACTTC